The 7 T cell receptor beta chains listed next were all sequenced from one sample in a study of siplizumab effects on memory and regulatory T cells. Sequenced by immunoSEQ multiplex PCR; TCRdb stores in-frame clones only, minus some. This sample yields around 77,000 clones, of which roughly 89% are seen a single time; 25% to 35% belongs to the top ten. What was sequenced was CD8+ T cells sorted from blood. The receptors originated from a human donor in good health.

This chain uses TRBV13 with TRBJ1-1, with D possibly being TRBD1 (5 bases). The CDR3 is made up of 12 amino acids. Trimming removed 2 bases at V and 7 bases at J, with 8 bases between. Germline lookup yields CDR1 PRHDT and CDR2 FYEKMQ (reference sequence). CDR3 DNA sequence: TGTGCCAGCAGCTTACAGGGCAATGAAGCTTTCTTT. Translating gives CASSLQGNEAFF.

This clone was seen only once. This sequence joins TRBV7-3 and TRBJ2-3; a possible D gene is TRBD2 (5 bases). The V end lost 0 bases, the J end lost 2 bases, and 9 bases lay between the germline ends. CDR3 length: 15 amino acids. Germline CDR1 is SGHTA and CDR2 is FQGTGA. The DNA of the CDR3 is TGTGCCAGCAGCTTAACTCCGGGGTACACAGATACGCAGTATTTT. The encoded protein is CASSLTPGYTDTQYF.

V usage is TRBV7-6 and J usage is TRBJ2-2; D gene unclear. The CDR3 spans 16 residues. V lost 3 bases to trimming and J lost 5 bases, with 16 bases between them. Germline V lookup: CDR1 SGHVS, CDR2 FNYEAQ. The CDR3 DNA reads TGTGCCAGCAGCTTCGGAACTCCCACCGGGACCGGGGAGCTGTTTTTT. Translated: CASSFGTPTGTGELFF.

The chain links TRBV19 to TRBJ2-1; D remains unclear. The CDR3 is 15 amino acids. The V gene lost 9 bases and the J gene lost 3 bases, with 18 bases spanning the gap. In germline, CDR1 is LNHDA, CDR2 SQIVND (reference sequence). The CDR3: CASRITTVGYNEQFF. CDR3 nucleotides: TGTGCCAGCAGAATTACCACTGTCGGCTACAATGAGCAGTTCTTC.

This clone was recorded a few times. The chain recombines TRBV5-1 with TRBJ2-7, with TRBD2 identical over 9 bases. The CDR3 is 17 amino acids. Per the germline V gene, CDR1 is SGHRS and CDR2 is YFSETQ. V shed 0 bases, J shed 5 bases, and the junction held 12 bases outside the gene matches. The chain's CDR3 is CASSLEGGGLAGNEQYF. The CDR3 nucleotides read TGCGCCAGCAGCTTGGAAGGGGGGGGGCTAGCGGGGAACGAGCAGTACTTC.

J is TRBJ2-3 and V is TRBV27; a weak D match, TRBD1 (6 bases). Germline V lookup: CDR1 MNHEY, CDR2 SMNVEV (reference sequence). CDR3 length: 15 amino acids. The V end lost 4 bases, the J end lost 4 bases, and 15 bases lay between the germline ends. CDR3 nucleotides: TGTGCCAGCAGTTCCCTACAGGGTCGGGCAGATACGCAGTATTTT. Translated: CASSSLQGRADTQYF.

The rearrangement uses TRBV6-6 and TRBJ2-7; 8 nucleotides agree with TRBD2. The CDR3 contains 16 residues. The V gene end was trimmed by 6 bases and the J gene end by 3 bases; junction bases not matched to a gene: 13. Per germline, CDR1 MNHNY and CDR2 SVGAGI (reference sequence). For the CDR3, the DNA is TGTGCCAGCAGAATCCCGTTGGCGGGGGGCGACTACGAGCAGTACTTC. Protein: CASRIPLAGGDYEQYF.